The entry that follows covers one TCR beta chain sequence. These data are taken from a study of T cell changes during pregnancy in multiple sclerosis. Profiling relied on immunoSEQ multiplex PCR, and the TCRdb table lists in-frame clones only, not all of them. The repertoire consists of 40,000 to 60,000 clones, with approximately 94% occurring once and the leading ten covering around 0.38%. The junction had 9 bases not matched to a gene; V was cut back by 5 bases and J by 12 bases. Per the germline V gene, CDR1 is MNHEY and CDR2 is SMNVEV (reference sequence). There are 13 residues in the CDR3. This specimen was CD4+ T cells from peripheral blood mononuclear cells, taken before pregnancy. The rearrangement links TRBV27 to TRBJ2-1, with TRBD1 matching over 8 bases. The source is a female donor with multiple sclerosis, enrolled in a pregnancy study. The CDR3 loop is CASSDTPGTGQFF. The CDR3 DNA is TGTGCCAGCAGTGATACTCCCGGGACAGGGCAGTTCTTC.